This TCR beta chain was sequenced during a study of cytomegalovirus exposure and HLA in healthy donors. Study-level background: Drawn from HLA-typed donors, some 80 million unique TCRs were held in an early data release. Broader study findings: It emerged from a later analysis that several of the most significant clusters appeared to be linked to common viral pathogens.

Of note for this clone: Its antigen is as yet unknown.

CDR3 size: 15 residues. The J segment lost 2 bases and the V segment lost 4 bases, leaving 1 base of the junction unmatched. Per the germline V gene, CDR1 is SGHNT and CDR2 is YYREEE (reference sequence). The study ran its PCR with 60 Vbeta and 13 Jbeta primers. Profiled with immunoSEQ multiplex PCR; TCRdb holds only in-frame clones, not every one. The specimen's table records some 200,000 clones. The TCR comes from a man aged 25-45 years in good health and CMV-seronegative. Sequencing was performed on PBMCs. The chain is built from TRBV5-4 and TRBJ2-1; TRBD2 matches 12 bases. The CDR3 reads CASSPSGGAYNEQFF. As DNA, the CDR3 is TGTGCCAGCAGCCCTAGCGGGGGGGCCTACAATGAGCAGTTCTTC.